Listed below are T cell receptor beta chains from one sample, sequenced in a study of shared clonotypes between healthy human individuals. Repertoires were generated with immunoSEQ multiplex PCR, while TCRdb's copy carries only in-frame clones and drops some. The sample has about a million clones, 70% to 80% seen once; the top ten hold approximately 0.9%. Sequenced input: memory CD4+ T cells from PBMCs. Source of these receptors: a man aged 18 to 30 in good health. Some clones in this sample may be carry-over from other donors' samples. CDR3s include the opening cysteine and the closing phenylalanine or tryptophan. The D gene is left open where the match is weak. Clone size is shown for a subset of rows, as once, few, many or a class of expanded clone.

.	TRBV5-1	TRBJ1-1	.	TGCGCCAGCAGCTTGGACGAGGGTCAGAACACTGAAGCTTTCTTT	CASSLDEGQNTEAFF
TRBD1	TRBV19	TRBJ1-5	.	TGTGCCAGTAGTATCGGGACAGGGGCTTCTCAGCCCCAGCATTTT	CASSIGTGASQPQHF
.	TRBV5-1	TRBJ2-7	many	TGCGCCAGCAGCTTCCCAGACCGTACCTACGAGCAGTACTTC	CASSFPDRTYEQYF
.	TRBV2	TRBJ1-1	many	TGTGCCAGCAGCCTCGGGACGATAGGTGAAGCTTTCTTT	CASSLGTIGEAFF
TRBD2	TRBV2	TRBJ2-4	.	TGTGCCAGCAGTGAAGGGCGCGGGAGGGTCGCCAAAAACATTCAGTACTTC	CASSEGRGRVAKNIQYF
.	TRBV7-8	TRBJ1-5	once	TGTGCCAGCAGCCGTTCGACAGAGAATCAGCCCCAGCATTTT	CASSRSTENQPQHF
.	TRBV5-1	TRBJ2-7	.	TGCGCCAGCAGCTGGTCAGCGAGCTCCTACGAGCAGTACTTC	CASSWSASSYEQYF
.	TRBV6-5	TRBJ1-1	.	TGTGCCAGCAGTTACCGGGGAATGAACACTGAAGCTTTCTTT	CASSYRGMNTEAFF
.	TRBV28	TRBJ1-2	few	TGTGCCAGCAGTTTCAGGTCAGCTCCTTCCTATGGCTACACCTTC	CASSFRSAPSYGYTF
TRBD1	TRBV18	TRBJ1-2	.	TGTGCCAGCTCATCGGGACAGGGAGCTGCCTATGGCTACACCTTC	CASSSGQGAAYGYTF
TRBD1	TRBV12-5	TRBJ2-3	.	TGTGCTAGTGCCCACCCGGGACAGCCAGATACGCAGTATTTT	CASAHPGQPDTQYF
TRBD2	TRBV5-4	TRBJ2-3	few	TGTGCCAGCAGCGCGGGACTAGCGGGAGTAACAGATACGCAGTATTTT	CASSAGLAGVTDTQYF
.	TRBV6-5	TRBJ1-1	.	TGTGCCACCTACAGAGCCGGGTTGGAAGCTTTCTTT	CATYRAGLEAFF
.	TRBV5-1	TRBJ2-2	.	TGCGCCAGCAGCTTGGGAGAGGGGGCGAACACCGGGGAGCTGTTTTTT	CASSLGEGANTGELFF
TRBD2	TRBV27	TRBJ2-1	.	TGTGCCAGCAGTTTATCGGGACTAGCGTTAGGACACAATGAGCAGTTCTTC	CASSLSGLALGHNEQFF
.	TRBV11-2	TRBJ1-3	.	TGTGCCAGCAGCTTACCTCAGAGTGGGAACACCATATATTTT	CASSLPQSGNTIYF
TRBD2	TRBV4-2	TRBJ2-1	.	TGTGCCAGCAGCCAAGGGCCCACTAGCGGGACCCCCTACAATGAGCAGTTCTTC	CASSQGPTSGTPYNEQFF
.	TRBV4-1	TRBJ2-1	.	TGCGCCAGCAGCCAAGACCCTAGCCAGTCGCCCTACAATGAGCAGTTCTTC	CASSQDPSQSPYNEQFF
TRBD1	TRBV6-5	TRBJ2-2	.	TGTGCCAGCAGTAGACAGGGCTGGGTCACCGGGGAGCTGTTTTTT	CASSRQGWVTGELFF
.	TRBV28	TRBJ1-2	once	TGTGCCAGCAGTTTAGGGGGGCCAGCCAACTATGGCTACACCTTC	CASSLGGPANYGYTF
.	TRBV7-8	TRBJ2-6	.	TGTGCCAGCAGCTTAGTCGAGGTTGGGGCCAACGTCCTGACTTTC	CASSLVEVGANVLTF
TRBD2	TRBV19	TRBJ2-1	.	TGTGCCAGTAGGGGACTAGCGGAAGACAATGAGCAGTTCTTC	CASRGLAEDNEQFF
TRBD1	TRBV27	TRBJ1-1	.	TGTGCCAGCAGTGAAAGGACAGGGGGCAGGGTATCTTTCTTT	CASSERTGGRVSFF
.	TRBV5-1	TRBJ1-1	.	TGCGCCAGCAGTCAGGGATTCACTGAAGCTTTCTTT	CASSQGFTEAFF
TRBD1	TRBV19	TRBJ1-5	once	TGTGCCAGTAGCCATGGGGGACAGGGGAATCAGCCCCAGCATTTT	CASSHGGQGNQPQHF
.	TRBV11-2	TRBJ2-7	.	TGTGCCAGCAGCTCCATCCTCGGCAGGGCCCACGAGCAGTACTTC	CASSSILGRAHEQYF
TRBD2	TRBV11-2	TRBJ2-1	once	TGTGCCAGCAGCCTTCGACTAGCGGGAGGGCCTGGGAATGAGCAGTTCTTC	CASSLRLAGGPGNEQFF
.	TRBV5-4	TRBJ1-3	.	TGTGCCAGCAGCTCGCTGGGGGGAAGACGGCCGAACTCTGGAAACACCATATATTTT	CASSSLGGRRPNSGNTIYF
.	TRBV9	TRBJ2-5	.	TGTGCCAGCAGCGTAATGCAAGAGACCCAGTACTTC	CASSVMQETQYF
TRBD2	TRBV9	TRBJ2-1	.	TGTGCCAGCAGCGTAGATTCTAGCGGCGATGAGCAGTTCTTC	CASSVDSSGDEQFF
.	TRBV5-6	TRBJ2-5	.	TGTGCCAGCAGCTTGTCAGGGCGGGAGACCCAGTACTTC	CASSLSGRETQYF
.	TRBV7-2	TRBJ2-2	.	TGTGCCAGCAGCCGCGACCCCTTCGGGGAGCTGTTTTTT	CASSRDPFGELFF
TRBD1	TRBV30	TRBJ2-7	.	TGTGCCGGAAACCAGGGACAGGGGACCAACGAGCAGTACTTC	CAGNQGQGTNEQYF